These 18 T cell receptor beta chains were sequenced from one sample in a study of blood T cell repertoires in COVID-19. The repertoire was sequenced with immunoSEQ multiplex PCR; TCRdb's copy has only in-frame clones and lacks some. There are 95,000 to 110,000 clones in the sample; roughly nine tenths occur only once, and 2.5% to 3.5% lies in the top ten. Sequencing input: peripheral blood. Source of these receptors: a man between 50 and 59 years old in a cohort sampled during active COVID-19.

The rearrangement uses TRBV11-2 and TRBJ1-3, with a weak D call TRBD1 (6 bases). V gave up 5 bases and J gave up 4 bases, with 15 bases separating them. The CDR3 extends over 15 amino acids. Germline V lookup: CDR1 SGHAT, CDR2 FQNNGV. CDR3 nucleotide sequence: TGTGCCAGCAGCCAGGGGTGGACAAGAGGAAACACCATATATTTT. Translation: CASSQGWTRGNTIYF.

The gene calls are TRBV3-1 (or the pseudogene TRBV3-2) and TRBJ2-4; TRBD2 agrees at 8 bases. CDR1 and CDR2 from the germline V gene are LGHDT and YNNKEL (reference sequence). J was trimmed by 0 bases and V by 1 base; bases with no gene match: 5. This CDR3 region has 17 residues. Here the CDR3 DNA reads TGTGCCAGCAGCCAAGGTCCACGGGGGGGAGCCAAAAACATTCAGTACTTC. Amino acids: CASSQGPRGGAKNIQYF.

The chain is built from TRBV4-3 and TRBJ1-6; 7 bases are shared with TRBD1. This CDR3 is 15 amino acids long. V shed 0 bases, J shed 13 bases, and the junction held 9 bases outside the gene matches. Germline values: CDR1 LGHNA, CDR2 YSLEER. In nucleotides, the CDR3 is TGCGCCAGCAGCCAAGATAGACAGGGATCTCTTCCCCTCCACTTT. Its protein is CASSQDRQGSLPLHF.

The V and J genes are TRBV19 and TRBJ1-5, with TRBD1 matching over 7 bases. Losses at the gene ends were 1 base for V and 4 bases for J; bases not matched to a gene: 4. Germline V gives CDR1 LNHDA, CDR2 SQIVND (reference sequence). The CDR3 extends over 15 amino acids. This CDR3 is CASSIVTTGNQPQHF. Here the CDR3 DNA reads TGTGCCAGTAGTATAGTGACGACAGGGAATCAGCCCCAGCATTTT.

This rearrangement joins TRBV3-1 (or the pseudogene TRBV3-2) to TRBJ2-5, with D perhaps TRBD2 (7 bases). The germline V gene encodes CDR1 LGHDT and CDR2 YNNKEL (reference sequence). CDR3 length equals 15 residues. With 4 bases removed from V and 5 bases from J, the gap between germline ends came to 17 bases. The DNA for the CDR3 is TGTGCCAGCAGCCCGCGGGGGCCAGGCTGGGAGACCCAGTACTTC. Translation gives CASSPRGPGWETQYF.

The rearrangement joins TRBV7-2 to TRBJ2-1; 9 bases are a match to TRBD1. Per the germline V gene, CDR1 is SGHTA and CDR2 is FQGNSA. This CDR3 spans 13 amino acids. J was trimmed by 7 bases and V by 6 bases; bases with no gene match: 4. CDR3 loop: CASRETGGNEQFF. As DNA, the CDR3 is TGTGCCAGCAGAGAGACAGGGGGAAATGAGCAGTTCTTC.

The J gene is TRBJ1-6, the V gene TRBV11-2; 8 bases are shared with TRBD1. The CDR3 covers 16 residues. V lost 7 bases and J lost 9; bases outside the gene matches: 14. Germline loops: CDR1 SGHAT, CDR2 FQNNGV. This CDR3 is CASIRSGGGLGSPLHF. The CDR3, as DNA: TGTGCCAGCATTCGGTCAGGGGGCGGTCTCGGTTCACCCCTCCACTTT.

The CDR3, as DNA: TGTGCCAGCAAAATTGACAGGCCATACAATGAGCAGTTCTTC. Its protein product is CASKIDRPYNEQFF. The rearrangement joins TRBV28 to TRBJ2-1; a possible D gene is TRBD1 (6 bases). Trimming removed 7 bases from V and 4 bases from J, with 14 bases in between. Per the germline V gene, CDR1 is MDHEN and CDR2 is SYDVKM. This CDR3 spans 14 amino acids.

The chain combines TRBV5-1 with TRBJ2-5; TRBD1 aligns across 9 bases. Germline CDR1 and CDR2: SGHRS and YFSETQ. The CDR3 has 15 amino acids. J gave up 4 bases and V 0 bases, and 4 bases lay outside the gene matches. The CDR3 spells CASSLAGTGRETQYF. CDR3 nucleotide sequence: TGCGCCAGCAGCTTGGCGGGGACAGGGAGAGAGACCCAGTACTTC.

The CDR3 DNA is TGTGCCAGCAGCGTAGTCGGGGGGGAGACAGATACGCAGTATTTT. Its translation is CASSVVGGETDTQYF. This sequence joins TRBV9 and TRBJ2-3, with TRBD2 matching 8 bases. Trimming took 0 bases from V and 3 from J; bases not matched to a gene: 3. Germline lookup yields CDR1 SGDLS and CDR2 YYNGEE. The CDR3 is 15 amino acids.

The chain is built from TRBV2 and TRBJ1-4; a possible D gene is TRBD1 (5 bases). CDR1 and CDR2 from the germline V gene are SNHLY and FYNNEI. CDR3 length equals 15 residues. Deletions cut 6 bases from V and 6 bases from J, with 17 bases between. The CDR3 nucleotides read TGTGCCAGCAGGCGCCGGGACTTCGGGGATGAAAAACTGTTTTTT. It codes for CASRRRDFGDEKLFF. The entire variable domain, with the rest obtained from reference TRBV2 and TRBJ1-4, is as follows: EPEVTQTPSHQVTQMGQEVILRCVPISNHLYFYWYRQILGQKVEFLVSFYNNEISEKSEIFDDQFSVERPDGSNFTLKIRSTKLEDSAMYFCASRRRDFGDEKLFFGSGTQLSVL.

The rearrangement uses TRBV3-1 (or the pseudogene TRBV3-2) and TRBJ2-6, with D possibly matching TRBD1 (5 bases). The CDR3 is made up of 15 amino acids. CDR1 and CDR2 from the germline V gene are LGHDT and YNNKEL (reference sequence). V was shortened by 3 bases and J by 2 bases, with 8 bases between the two germline ends. The CDR3 bases are TGTGCCAGCAGCCACCAAGGGGCTGGGGCCAACGTCCTGACTTTC. It codes for CASSHQGAGANVLTF.

The chain links TRBV12-3 or TRBV12-4 to TRBJ2-3; unclear D gene. V gave up 5 bases and J gave up 0 bases, with 6 bases separating them. The CDR3 extends over 13 amino acids. CDR3 sequence: CASSIMSTDTQYF. In DNA, the CDR3 is TGTGCCAGCAGTATCATGAGCACAGATACGCAGTATTTT.

The V gene is TRBV7-2, the J gene TRBJ1-5; 9 nucleotides match TRBD1. The CDR3 is 16 residues long. Per the germline V gene, CDR1 is SGHTA and CDR2 is FQGNSA. Trimming at V came to 5 bases and at J to 1 base, leaving 6 bases not matched to a gene. In nucleotides, the CDR3 is TGTGCCAGCAGCAAGGGGACAGGGCCAAGCAATCAGCCCCAGCATTTT. Residues: CASSKGTGPSNQPQHF.

This chain connects TRBV6-1 to TRBJ2-5; 7 positions agree with TRBD1. The CDR3 length is 16 residues. V lost 2 bases to trimming and J lost 2 bases; unmatched junction nucleotides: 8. Germline V CDR1 and CDR2: MNHNS, SASEGT. The CDR3: CASSESQGELQETQYF. The CDR3 DNA is TGTGCCAGCAGTGAAAGTCAGGGGGAATTACAAGAGACCCAGTACTTC.

The rearrangement joins TRBV2 to TRBJ2-5; 7 bases fit TRBD2. Per germline, CDR1 SNHLY and CDR2 FYNNEI. Trimming cost V 2 bases and J 5 bases; bases outside gene matches: 5. The CDR3 consists of 14 residues. The CDR3 region is CASSESREGETQYF. In DNA, the CDR3 is TGTGCCAGCAGTGAAAGTAGGGAGGGCGAGACCCAGTACTTC.

CDR3 DNA: TGCAGCGCTGCGGACAGCCCTATCCCTGAAGCTTTCTTT. Its translation: CSAADSPIPEAFF. The chain links TRBV29-1 to TRBJ1-1; D perhaps matches TRBD1 (6 bases). The CDR3 has 13 amino acids. V lost 7 bases and J lost 6, with 18 bases in between. Germline assignment: CDR1 SQVTM and CDR2 ANQGSEA. Full variable domain (missing parts from reference TRBV29-1 and TRBJ1-1): SAVISQKPSRDICQRGTSLTIQCQVDSQVTMMFWYRQQPGQSLTLIATANQGSEATYESGFVIDKFPISRPNLTFSTLTVSNMSPEDSSIYLCSAADSPIPEAFFGQGTRLTVV.

The V call is TRBV5-6, the J call TRBJ2-7, with 8 bases lining up with TRBD2. CDR3 length: 16 residues. V shed 0 bases and J 4 bases; nucleotides not matched to a gene: 9. CDR1 and CDR2 (germline): SGHDT, YYEEEE. CDR3 region: CASSLVWTSPGYEQYV. The CDR3 coding sequence is TGTGCCAGCAGCTTGGTTTGGACTAGCCCTGGTTACGAGCAGTACGTC.